Below are 22 T cell receptor beta chains sequenced from a single sample in a study of T cell responses to AZD1222 COVID-19 vaccine. TCRdb's table, derived via immunoSEQ multiplex PCR, lists solely in-frame clones and lacks some. Counted here are about 120,000 clones, around 91% occurring once; the ten biggest clones make up around 1.7%. The sample here was peripheral blood, taken on day 0 of AZD1222 vaccination. The receptors were gathered from an adult in good health.

The chain is built from TRBV6-5 and TRBJ1-2; possibly TRBD1 for D (5 bases). V was pared by 4 bases and J by 5 bases, with 14 bases between. Germline-derived CDR1 and CDR2 are MNHEY and SVGAGI. The CDR3 covers 14 residues. The CDR3: CASSSGRNGYGYTF. In nucleotides, the CDR3 is TGTGCCAGCAGTTCAGGGCGGAACGGGTATGGCTACACCTTC.

The chain combines TRBV6-5 with TRBJ2-2, with TRBD2 identical over 7 bases. V gave up 4 bases and J gave up 6 bases; unmatched junction bases: 5. The CDR3 runs to 14 residues. Per germline, CDR1 MNHEY and CDR2 SVGAGI. CDR3 in DNA: TGTGCCAGCAGTTCCCTTGGGGGGGCCGGGGAGCTGTTTTTT. Protein sequence: CASSSLGGAGELFF.

The V and J genes are TRBV11-2 and TRBJ1-2; D unclear. The CDR3 contains 14 residues. Germline values: CDR1 SGHAT, CDR2 FQNNGV. The V end was cut by 8 bases, the J end by 0 bases, with 13 bases between. The DNA of the CDR3 is TGTGCCAGCCGTTGGCTCTCTTCTAACTATGGCTACACCTTC. As protein: CASRWLSSNYGYTF.

V usage is TRBV6-5 and J usage is TRBJ1-1; TRBD1 agrees at 9 bases. Trimming removed 5 bases from V and 4 bases from J; junction bases left unmatched: 5. The CDR3 is 14 residues long. Germline V lookup: CDR1 MNHEY, CDR2 SVGAGI. CDR3 amino acids: CASSRDRVTTEAFF. CDR3 coding DNA: TGTGCCAGCAGTAGGGACAGGGTAACCACTGAAGCTTTCTTT.

V is TRBV3-1 (or the pseudogene TRBV3-2) and J is TRBJ2-4; TRBD1 is a possible D gene (8 bases). CDR3 size: 13 residues. Germline V CDR1 and CDR2: LGHDT, YNNKEL (reference sequence). V was trimmed by 7 bases and J by 5 bases, leaving 12 bases between them. CDR3 bases: TGTGCCAGCACTACAGGGGGGGAAAACATTCAGTACTTC. Protein sequence: CASTTGGENIQYF.

The chain employs TRBV19 and TRBJ2-7, with 7 bases identical to TRBD1. In germline, CDR1 is LNHDA, CDR2 SQIVND (reference sequence). J gave up 1 base and V 8 bases, and 5 bases lay outside the gene matches. The CDR3 runs 13 residues. The chain's CDR3 is CASGKTGSYEQYF. CDR3 sequence (DNA): TGTGCCAGTGGTAAGACAGGGTCCTACGAGCAGTACTTC.

The chain joins TRBV7-3 to TRBJ2-5; TRBD1 matches 7 bases. CDR3 length: 17 residues. Per germline, CDR1 SGHTA and CDR2 FQGTGA. The V and J ends lost 5 bases and 2 bases, in that order; junction bases with no gene match: 14. In nucleotides, the CDR3 is TGTGCCAGCAGCCGGAATCAAAGGGGGCTAGGGCAAGAGACCCAGTACTTC. Encoded protein: CASSRNQRGLGQETQYF.

V usage is TRBV4-1 and J usage is TRBJ2-7; 12 nucleotides align to TRBD1. The CDR3 is 16 residues long. V lost 2 bases to trimming and J lost 4 bases; unmatched junction nucleotides: 6. Germline-derived CDR1 and CDR2 are MGHRA and YSYEKL. The CDR3 DNA reads as TGCGCCAGCAGCCAATACCCGGGACAGGGGGCTTACGAGCAGTACTTC. Translated: CASSQYPGQGAYEQYF.

The chain combines TRBV5-4 with TRBJ1-5; the D is unclear. The CDR3 totals 15 residues. Trimming shortened V by 4 bases and J by 0 bases, and 11 bases separated the two germline ends. CDR1 SGHNT and CDR2 YYREEE come from the germline V gene (reference sequence). The CDR3 DNA is TGTGCCAGCAGCATAGACGGCCATAGCAATCAGCCCCAGCATTTT. Its protein is CASSIDGHSNQPQHF.

The genes are TRBV7-3 and TRBJ2-5; 9 bases agree with TRBD2. J gave up 4 bases and V 5 bases, and 11 bases lay outside the gene matches. This CDR3 is 16 amino acids long. The germline CDR1 and CDR2 sequences are SGHTA and FQGTGA. The CDR3 coding sequence is TGTGCCAGCAGCCTGGGGTCTAGCGGGATGGGAGAGACCCAGTACTTC. It is translated as CASSLGSSGMGETQYF.

The rearrangement links TRBV20-1 to TRBJ2-3; 7 bases fit TRBD2. There are 11 residues in the CDR3. The V gene's germline CDR1 is DFQATT and CDR2 SNEGSKA (reference sequence). The CDR3 DNA reads TGCAGGGCGGGAGGCACAGATACGCAGTATTTT. Amino acids: CRAGGTDTQYF.

A single count supports this clone. V and J are TRBV18 and TRBJ1-2, with D tentatively TRBD1 (5 bases). Trimming stripped 3 bases from V and 6 bases from J, with 14 bases between. Germline values: CDR1 KGHSH, CDR2 LQKENI. The CDR3 has 14 residues. In nucleotides, the CDR3 is TGTGCCAGCTCACCGAGGGACTTTGTCGATGGCTACACCTTC. It is translated as CASSPRDFVDGYTF.

Regarding this clone: Compared with germline, one end of the junction differs, possibly owing to a read error. The CDR3 region is CASRRETAHF. The CDR3, as DNA: TGTGCCAGTAGACGCGAGACAGCTCACTTT. The rearrangement joins TRBV19 to TRBJ1-1, with a tentative D call TRBD1 (5 bases). The CDR3 runs 10 residues. Germline CDR1 LNHDA, CDR2 SQIVND (reference sequence).

CDR3 in DNA: TGTGCCAGCAGCCCCCGGGGGAGCAATCAGCCCCAGCATTTT. Encoded protein: CASSPRGSNQPQHF. V gene TRBV7-9 combines with J gene TRBJ1-5; D may be TRBD1 (5 bases). Germline CDR1 SEHNR, CDR2 FQNEAQ (reference sequence). Trimming took 5 bases from V and 1 from J, leaving 9 bases between them. The length of the CDR3 is 14 residues.

This clone was counted a single time. The V and J genes are TRBV6-5 and TRBJ2-1; a weak D match, TRBD1 (5 bases). The CDR3 is 16 amino acids. Germline values: CDR1 MNHEY, CDR2 SVGAGI. Trimming pared 0 bases from V and 2 bases from J, leaving 11 bases between. The chain's CDR3 is CASSYSSQGPYNEQFF. The CDR3 DNA reads TGTGCCAGCAGTTACTCTTCGCAGGGCCCCTACAATGAGCAGTTCTTC.

This chain uses TRBV28 with TRBJ1-2; D not certain. V lost 6 bases and J lost 0, with 11 bases in between. This CDR3 is built from 14 residues. Germline-derived CDR1 and CDR2 are MDHEN and SYDVKM. CDR3 amino acids: CASSVLLANYGYTF. CDR3 nucleotides: TGTGCCAGCAGCGTACTACTAGCTAACTATGGCTACACCTTC.

Only one count was recorded for this clone. The chain combines TRBV7-2 with TRBJ1-5, with D unresolved. From germline, CDR1 is SGHTA and CDR2 FQGNSA. The CDR3 spans 12 residues. V was trimmed by 5 bases and J by 3 bases, leaving 5 bases between them. The CDR3 bases are TGTGCCAGCAGCCCTTTCAATCAGCCCCAGCATTTT. Protein sequence: CASSPFNQPQHF.

The chain combines TRBV12-5 with TRBJ2-1; no firm D call. CDR1 LGHNT and CDR2 FRNRAP come from the germline V gene. With 10 bases removed from V and 0 bases from J, the gap between germline ends came to 7 bases. CDR3 length equals 12 residues. The CDR3 spells CATRSSYNEQFF. CDR3 sequence (DNA): TGTGCTACTAGGAGCTCCTACAATGAGCAGTTCTTC.

In this sample, this clone turned up once. The chain recombines TRBV6-5 with TRBJ2-5; the D is unclear. Germline CDR1 and CDR2: MNHEY and SVGAGI. Trimming removed 5 bases at V and 0 bases at J, with 10 bases between. The CDR3 has 14 residues. This CDR3 reads CASSPGPNQETQYF. CDR3 nucleotides: TGTGCCAGCAGTCCTGGACCGAACCAAGAGACCCAGTACTTC.

This clone has a single count. V usage is TRBV19 and J usage is TRBJ1-2; TRBD1 aligns across 9 bases. The trim removed 5 bases at V and 7 bases at J, leaving 8 bases unmatched. This CDR3 contains 14 residues. The germline V gene encodes CDR1 LNHDA and CDR2 SQIVND (reference sequence). The CDR3 DNA reads as TGTGCCAGTAGTTTCCGGACAGGGGTGGGTGGCTACACCTTC. Its protein product is CASSFRTGVGGYTF.

V gene TRBV2 combines with J gene TRBJ1-5; D possibly corresponds to TRBD1 (6 bases). Germline-derived CDR1 and CDR2 are SNHLY and FYNNEI. V lost 1 base and J 2 bases, leaving 12 bases between the germline ends. The CDR3 length is 16 residues. CDR3 nucleotides: TGTGCCAGCAGTGAAGGACAGGACTCCGGCAATCAGCCCCAGCATTTT. Its protein is CASSEGQDSGNQPQHF.

V usage is TRBV2 and J usage is TRBJ2-3, with D uncertain. Germline V gene data show CDR1 as SNHLY and CDR2 as FYNNEI. The V and J ends lost 2 bases and 1 base respectively, with 4 bases between them. The CDR3 sequence is 13 residues long. This chain's CDR3 is CASSELRTDTQYF. In DNA form, the CDR3 reads TGTGCCAGCAGTGAATTACGCACAGATACGCAGTATTTT.